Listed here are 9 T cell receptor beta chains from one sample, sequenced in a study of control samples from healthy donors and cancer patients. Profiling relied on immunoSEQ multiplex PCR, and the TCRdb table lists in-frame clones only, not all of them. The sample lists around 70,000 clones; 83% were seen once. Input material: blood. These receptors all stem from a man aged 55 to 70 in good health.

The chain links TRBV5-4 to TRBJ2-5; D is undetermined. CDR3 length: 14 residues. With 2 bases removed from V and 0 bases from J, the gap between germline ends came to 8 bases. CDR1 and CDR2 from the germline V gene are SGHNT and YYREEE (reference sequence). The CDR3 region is CASSFRDNQETQYF. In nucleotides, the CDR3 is TGTGCCAGCAGCTTTAGAGACAACCAAGAGACCCAGTACTTC.

The CDR3 sequence is CASSPGTGNQPQHF. DNA of the CDR3: TGTGCCAGCAGCCCCGGGACAGGCAATCAGCCCCAGCATTTT. V usage is TRBV28 and J usage is TRBJ1-5; 7 bases match TRBD1. This CDR3 is 14 amino acids long. J gave up 2 bases and V 6 bases, and 4 bases lay outside the gene matches. Germline loops: CDR1 MDHEN, CDR2 SYDVKM.

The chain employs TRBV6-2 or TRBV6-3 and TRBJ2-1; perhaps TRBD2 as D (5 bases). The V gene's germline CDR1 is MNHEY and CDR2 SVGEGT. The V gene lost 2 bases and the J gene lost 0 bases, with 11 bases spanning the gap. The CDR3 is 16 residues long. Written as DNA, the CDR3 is TGTGCCAGCAGTTACAGTCTAGCCGGCTCCTACAATGAGCAGTTCTTC. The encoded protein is CASSYSLAGSYNEQFF.

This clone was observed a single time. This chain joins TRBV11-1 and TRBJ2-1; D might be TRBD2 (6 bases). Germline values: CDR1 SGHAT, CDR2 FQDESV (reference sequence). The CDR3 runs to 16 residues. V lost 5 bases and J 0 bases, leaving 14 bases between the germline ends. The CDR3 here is CASSPQLGSSYNEQFF. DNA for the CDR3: TGTGCCAGCAGCCCCCAACTCGGGAGCTCCTACAATGAGCAGTTCTTC.

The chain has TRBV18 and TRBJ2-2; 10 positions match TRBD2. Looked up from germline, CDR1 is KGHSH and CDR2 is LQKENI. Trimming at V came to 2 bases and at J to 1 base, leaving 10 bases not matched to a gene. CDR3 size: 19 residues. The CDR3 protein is CASSPKGLAPRGNTGELFF. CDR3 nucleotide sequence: TGTGCCAGCTCACCAAAGGGACTAGCGCCGAGGGGGAACACCGGGGAGCTGTTTTTT.

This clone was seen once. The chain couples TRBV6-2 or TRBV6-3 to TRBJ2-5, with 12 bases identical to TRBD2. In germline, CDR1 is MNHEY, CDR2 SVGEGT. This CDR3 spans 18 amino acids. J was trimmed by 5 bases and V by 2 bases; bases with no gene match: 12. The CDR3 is CASSYAGLAGLRQETQYF. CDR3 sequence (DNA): TGTGCCAGCAGTTACGCCGGACTAGCGGGATTGAGACAGGAGACCCAGTACTTC.

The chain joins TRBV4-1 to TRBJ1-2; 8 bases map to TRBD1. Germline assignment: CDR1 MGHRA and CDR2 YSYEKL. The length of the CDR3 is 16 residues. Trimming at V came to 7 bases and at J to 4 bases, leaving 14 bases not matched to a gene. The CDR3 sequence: CASNLENTGGVYGYTF. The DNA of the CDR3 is TGCGCCAGCAATCTTGAAAACACAGGGGGGGTCTATGGCTACACCTTC.

The CDR3 coding sequence is TGTGCCAGCAGTTCCAATAGAGGCCGTATCGGGCAGTACTTC. Encoded protein: CASSSNRGRIGQYF. V is TRBV6-2 or TRBV6-3 and J is TRBJ2-7, with unresolved D. The CDR3 contains 14 residues. V was pared by 4 bases and J by 9 bases, with 19 bases between. Per the germline V gene, CDR1 is MNHEY and CDR2 is SVGEGT.

Here the CDR3 reads CASSYSLGNTEAFF. CDR3 bases: TGTGCCAGCAGTTACTCCCTGGGGAACACTGAAGCTTTCTTT. This chain links TRBV6-2 or TRBV6-3 with TRBJ1-1; D gene unclear. Trimming removed 0 bases at V and 1 base at J, with 6 bases between. Germline CDR1 MNHEY, CDR2 SVGEGT. The CDR3 is made up of 14 amino acids.